Described below is a single TCR beta chain sequence and its context. The data were obtained in a study of cytomegalovirus exposure and HLA in healthy donors. Germline-derived CDR1 and CDR2 are LGHNT and FRNRAP. The V gene lost 7 bases and the J gene lost 4 bases, with 13 bases spanning the gap. This CDR3 contains 13 residues. 60 Vbeta and 13 Jbeta primers were used in PCR. Sequencing used immunoSEQ multiplex PCR; TCRdb keeps in-frame clones, though not all of them. The sample records 150,000 or so clones, 82% being singletons. This sequence joins TRBV12-5 and TRBJ2-5, with D hard to call. The TCR was taken from a woman aged 50 to 65 in good health and CMV-seropositive. Sequenced material: PBMCs. The CDR3 is CASVVSGRETQYF. The CDR3 DNA is TGTGCTAGTGTCGTATCCGGTCGAGAGACCCAGTACTTC.